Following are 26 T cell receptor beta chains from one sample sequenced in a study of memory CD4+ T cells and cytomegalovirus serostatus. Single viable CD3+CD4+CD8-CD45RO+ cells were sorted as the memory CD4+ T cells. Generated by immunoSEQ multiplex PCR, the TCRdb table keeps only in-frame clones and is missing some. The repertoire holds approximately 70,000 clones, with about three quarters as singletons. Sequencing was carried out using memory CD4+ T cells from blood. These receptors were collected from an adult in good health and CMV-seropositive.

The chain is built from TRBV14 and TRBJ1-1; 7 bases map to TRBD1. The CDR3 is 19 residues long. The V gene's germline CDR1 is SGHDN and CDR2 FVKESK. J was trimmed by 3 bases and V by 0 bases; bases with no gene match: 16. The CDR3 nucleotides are TGTGCCAGCAGCCAAGATCCAGAGCAGGAGGGGGCTTGGGACACTGAAGCTTTCTTT. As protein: CASSQDPEQEGAWDTEAFF.

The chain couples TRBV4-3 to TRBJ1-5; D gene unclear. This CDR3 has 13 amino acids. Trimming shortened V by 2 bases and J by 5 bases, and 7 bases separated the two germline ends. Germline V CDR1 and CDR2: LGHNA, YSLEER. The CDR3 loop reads CASSQTVYQPQHF. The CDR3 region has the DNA TGCGCCAGCAGCCAAACAGTCTATCAGCCCCAGCATTTT.

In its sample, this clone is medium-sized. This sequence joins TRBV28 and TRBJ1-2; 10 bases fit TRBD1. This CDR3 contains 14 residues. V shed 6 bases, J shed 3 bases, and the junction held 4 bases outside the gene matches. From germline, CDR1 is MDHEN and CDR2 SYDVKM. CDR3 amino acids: CASRGQGWHYGYTF. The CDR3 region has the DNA TGTGCCAGCAGGGGACAGGGGTGGCACTATGGCTACACCTTC.

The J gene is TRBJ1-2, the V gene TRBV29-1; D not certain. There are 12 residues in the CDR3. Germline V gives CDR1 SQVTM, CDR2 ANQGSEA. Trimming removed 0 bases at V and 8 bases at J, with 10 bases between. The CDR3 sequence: CSVEDGLEGYTF. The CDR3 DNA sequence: TGCAGCGTTGAAGACGGTCTGGAAGGCTACACCTTC.

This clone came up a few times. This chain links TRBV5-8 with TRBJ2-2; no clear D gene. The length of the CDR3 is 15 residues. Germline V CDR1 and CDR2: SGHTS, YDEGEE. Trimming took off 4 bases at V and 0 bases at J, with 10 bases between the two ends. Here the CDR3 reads CASSIRPSNTGELFF. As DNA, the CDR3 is TGTGCCAGCAGCATACGTCCCTCGAACACCGGGGAGCTGTTTTTT.

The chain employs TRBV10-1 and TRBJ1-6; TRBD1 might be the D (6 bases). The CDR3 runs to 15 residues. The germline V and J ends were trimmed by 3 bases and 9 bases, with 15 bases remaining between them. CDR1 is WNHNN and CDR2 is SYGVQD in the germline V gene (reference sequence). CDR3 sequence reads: CASSESTGYGSPLHF. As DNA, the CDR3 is TGCGCCAGCAGTGAATCTACAGGGTACGGTTCACCCCTCCACTTT.

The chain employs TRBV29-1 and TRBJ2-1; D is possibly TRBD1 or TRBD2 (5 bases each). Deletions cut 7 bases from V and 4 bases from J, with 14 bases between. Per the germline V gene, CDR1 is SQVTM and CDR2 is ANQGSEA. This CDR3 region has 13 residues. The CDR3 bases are TGCAGCGCACCTCTAGCAGGGTACAATGAGCAGTTCTTC. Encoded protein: CSAPLAGYNEQFF.

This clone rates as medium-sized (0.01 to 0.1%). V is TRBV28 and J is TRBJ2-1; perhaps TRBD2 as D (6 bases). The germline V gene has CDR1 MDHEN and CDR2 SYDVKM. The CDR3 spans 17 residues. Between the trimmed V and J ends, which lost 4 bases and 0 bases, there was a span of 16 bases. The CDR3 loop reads CASSSSGLHSSYNEQFF. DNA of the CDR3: TGTGCCAGCAGTTCCTCGGGACTCCATAGCTCCTACAATGAGCAGTTCTTC.

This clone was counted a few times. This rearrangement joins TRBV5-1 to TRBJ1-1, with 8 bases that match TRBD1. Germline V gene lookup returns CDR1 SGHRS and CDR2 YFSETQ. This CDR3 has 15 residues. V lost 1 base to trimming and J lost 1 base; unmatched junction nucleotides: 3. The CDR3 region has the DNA TGCGCCAGCAGCTTGCTTGGACAGGGGAACACTGAAGCTTTCTTT. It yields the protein CASSLLGQGNTEAFF.

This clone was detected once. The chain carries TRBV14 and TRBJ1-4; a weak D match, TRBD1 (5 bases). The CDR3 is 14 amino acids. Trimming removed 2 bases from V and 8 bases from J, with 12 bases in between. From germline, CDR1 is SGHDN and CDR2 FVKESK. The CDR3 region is CASSQQLWGEKLFF. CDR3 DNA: TGTGCCAGCAGCCAACAGTTGTGGGGCGAAAAACTGTTTTTT.

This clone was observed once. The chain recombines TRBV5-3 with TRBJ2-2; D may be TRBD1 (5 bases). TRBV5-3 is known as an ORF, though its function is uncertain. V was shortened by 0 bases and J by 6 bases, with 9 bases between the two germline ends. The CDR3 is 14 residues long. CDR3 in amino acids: CARSLGGPPGELFF. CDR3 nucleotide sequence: TGTGCCAGAAGCTTGGGGGGCCCCCCCGGGGAGCTGTTTTTT.

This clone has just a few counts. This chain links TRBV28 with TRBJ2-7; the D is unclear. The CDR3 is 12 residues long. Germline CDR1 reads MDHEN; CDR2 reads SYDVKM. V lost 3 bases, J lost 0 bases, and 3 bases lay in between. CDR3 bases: TGTGCCAGCAGTTTCGTCTCCTACGAGCAGTACTTC. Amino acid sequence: CASSFVSYEQYF.

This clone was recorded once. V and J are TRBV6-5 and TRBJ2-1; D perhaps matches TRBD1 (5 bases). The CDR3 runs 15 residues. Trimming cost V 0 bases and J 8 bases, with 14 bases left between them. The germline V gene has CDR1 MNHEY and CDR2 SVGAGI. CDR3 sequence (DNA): TGTGCCAGCAGTTACTCGATGGGGCCCGTGGATGAGCAGTTCTTC. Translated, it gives CASSYSMGPVDEQFF.

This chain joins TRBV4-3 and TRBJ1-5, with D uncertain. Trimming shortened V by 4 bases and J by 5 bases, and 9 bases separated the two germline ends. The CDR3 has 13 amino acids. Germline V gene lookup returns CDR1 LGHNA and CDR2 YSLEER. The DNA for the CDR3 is TGCGCCAGCAGCCCAGGCCGGGATCAGCCCCAGCATTTT. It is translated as CASSPGRDQPQHF.

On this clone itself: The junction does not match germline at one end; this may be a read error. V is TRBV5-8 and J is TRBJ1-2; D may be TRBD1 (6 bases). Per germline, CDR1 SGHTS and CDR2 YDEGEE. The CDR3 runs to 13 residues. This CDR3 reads CASSLGQAMSPSF. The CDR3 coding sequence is TGTGCCAGCAGCTTGGGACAGGCCATGAGTCCCTCCTTC.

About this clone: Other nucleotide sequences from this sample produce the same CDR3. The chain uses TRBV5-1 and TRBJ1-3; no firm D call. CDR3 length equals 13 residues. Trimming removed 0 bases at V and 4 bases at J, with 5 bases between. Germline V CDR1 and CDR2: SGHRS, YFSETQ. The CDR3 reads CASSLAVGNTIYF. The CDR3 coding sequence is TGCGCCAGCAGCTTGGCGGTCGGAAACACCATATATTTT.

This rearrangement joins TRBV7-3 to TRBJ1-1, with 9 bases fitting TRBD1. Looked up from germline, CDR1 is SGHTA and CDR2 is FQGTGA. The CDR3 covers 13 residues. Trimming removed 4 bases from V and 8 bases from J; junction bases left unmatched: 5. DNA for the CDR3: TGTGCCAGCAGCTATGGACAGGGGACCGAAGCTTTCTTT. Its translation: CASSYGQGTEAFF. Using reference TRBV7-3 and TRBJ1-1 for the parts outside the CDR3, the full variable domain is GAGVSQTPSNKVTEKGKYVELRCDPISGHTALYWYRQSLGQGPEFLIYFQGTGAADDSGLPNDRFFAVRPEGSVSTLKIQRTERGDSAVYLCASSYGQGTEAFFGQGTRLTVV.

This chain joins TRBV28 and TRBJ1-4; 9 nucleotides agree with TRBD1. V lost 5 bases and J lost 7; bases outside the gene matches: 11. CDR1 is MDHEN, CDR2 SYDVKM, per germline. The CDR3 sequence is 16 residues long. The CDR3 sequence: CASSLVPGQGTEKLFF. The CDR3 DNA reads TGTGCCAGCAGTCTCGTCCCGGGACAGGGAACTGAAAAACTGTTTTTT. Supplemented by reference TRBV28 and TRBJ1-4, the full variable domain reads DVKVTQSSRYLVKRTGEKVFLECVQDMDHENMFWYRQDPGLGLRLIYFSYDVKMKEKGDIPEGYSVSREKKERFSLILESASTNQTSMYLCASSLVPGQGTEKLFFGSGTQLSVL.

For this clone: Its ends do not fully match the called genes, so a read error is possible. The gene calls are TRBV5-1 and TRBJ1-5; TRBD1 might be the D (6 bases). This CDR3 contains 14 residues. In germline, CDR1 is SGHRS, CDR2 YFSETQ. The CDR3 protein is CASSLAGGNQPQHF. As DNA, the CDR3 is TGCGCCAGCAGCTTGGCGGGGGGCAACCAGCCCCAGCATTTT.

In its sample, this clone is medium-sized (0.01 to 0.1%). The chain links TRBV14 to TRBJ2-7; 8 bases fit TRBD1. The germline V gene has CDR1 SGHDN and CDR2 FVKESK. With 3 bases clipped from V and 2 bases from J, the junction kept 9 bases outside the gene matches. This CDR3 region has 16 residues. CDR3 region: CASSHSGRTGTYEQYF. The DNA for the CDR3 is TGTGCCAGCAGCCACTCGGGGCGGACAGGGACCTACGAGCAGTACTTC.

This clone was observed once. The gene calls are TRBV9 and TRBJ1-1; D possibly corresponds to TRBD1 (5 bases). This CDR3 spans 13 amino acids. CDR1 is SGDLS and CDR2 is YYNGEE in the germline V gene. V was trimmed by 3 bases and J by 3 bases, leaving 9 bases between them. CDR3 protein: CASSARRDTEAFF. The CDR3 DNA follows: TGTGCCAGCAGCGCCCGCAGGGACACTGAAGCTTTCTTT.

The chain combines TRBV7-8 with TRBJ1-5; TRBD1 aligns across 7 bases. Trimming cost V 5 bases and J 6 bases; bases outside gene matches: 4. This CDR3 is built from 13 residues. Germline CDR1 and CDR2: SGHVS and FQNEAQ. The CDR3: CASSRRQGQPQHF. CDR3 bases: TGTGCCAGCAGCCGACGACAGGGTCAGCCCCAGCATTTT.

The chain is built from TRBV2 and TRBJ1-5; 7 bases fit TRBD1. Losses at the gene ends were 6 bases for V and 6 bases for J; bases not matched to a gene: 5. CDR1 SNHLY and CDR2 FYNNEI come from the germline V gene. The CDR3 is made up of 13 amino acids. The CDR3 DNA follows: TGTGCCAGCAGGGGACAGTACGGTCAGCCCCAGCATTTT. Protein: CASRGQYGQPQHF. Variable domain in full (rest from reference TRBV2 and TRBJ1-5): EPEVTQTPSHQVTQMGQEVILRCVPISNHLYFYWYRQILGQKVEFLVSFYNNEISEKSEIFDDQFSVERPDGSNFTLKIRSTKLEDSAMYFCASRGQYGQPQHFGDGTRLSIL.

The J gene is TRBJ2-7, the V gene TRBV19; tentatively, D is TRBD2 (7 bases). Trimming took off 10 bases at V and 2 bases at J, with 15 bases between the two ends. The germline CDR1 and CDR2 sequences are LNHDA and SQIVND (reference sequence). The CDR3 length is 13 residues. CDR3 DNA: TGTGCCACCCAATTAGGGGGGGCCTACGAGCAGTACTTC. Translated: CATQLGGAYEQYF. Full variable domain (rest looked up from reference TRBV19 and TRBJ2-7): DGGITQSPKYLFRKEGQNVTLSCEQNLNHDAMYWYRQDPGQGLRLIYYSQIVNDFQKGDIAEGYSVSREKKESFPLTVTSAQKNPTAFYLCATQLGGAYEQYFGPGTRLTVT.

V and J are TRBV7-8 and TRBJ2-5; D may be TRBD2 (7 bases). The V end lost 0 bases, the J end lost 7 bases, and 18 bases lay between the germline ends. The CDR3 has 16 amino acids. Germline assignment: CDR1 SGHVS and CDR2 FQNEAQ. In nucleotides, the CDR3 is TGTGCCAGCAGCTTAGCGCGCGGGGGCAGGTGGGGGACCCAGTACTTC. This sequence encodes CASSLARGGRWGTQYF.

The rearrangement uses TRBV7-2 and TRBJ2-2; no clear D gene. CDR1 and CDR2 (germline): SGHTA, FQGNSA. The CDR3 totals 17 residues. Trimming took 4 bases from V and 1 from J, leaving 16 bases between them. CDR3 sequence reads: CASSSPLTEGNTGELFF. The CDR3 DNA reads TGTGCCAGCAGCTCACCCCTTACGGAAGGGAACACCGGGGAGCTGTTTTTT.